Below are 15 T cell receptor beta chains sequenced from a single sample in a study of cytomegalovirus exposure and HLA in healthy donors. With 60 Vbeta and 13 Jbeta primers, the PCR was carried out. Measured with immunoSEQ multiplex PCR; TCRdb has only the in-frame clones, and not every one. The sample consists of roughly 180,000 clones, approximately 80% of them appearing once. Sequences were obtained from PBMCs. The origin of the receptors is a girl aged 10 to 17 in good health and CMV-seropositive.

The V call is TRBV5-8, the J call TRBJ2-7; D may be TRBD2 (5 bases). This CDR3 has 16 amino acids. Trimming took 0 bases from V and 2 from J, leaving 15 bases between them. Looked up from germline, CDR1 is SGHTS and CDR2 is YDEGEE. The CDR3 is CASSLGYGMVTYEQYF. CDR3 DNA: TGTGCCAGCAGCTTGGGGTACGGGATGGTGACCTACGAGCAGTACTTC.

V usage is TRBV7-9 and J usage is TRBJ1-5, with D possibly being TRBD1 (5 bases). The V and J ends lost 4 bases and 0 bases respectively, with 10 bases between them. CDR1 is SEHNR, CDR2 FQNEAQ, per germline (reference sequence). This CDR3 region has 15 residues. Here the CDR3 DNA reads TGTGCCAGCAGCTCTGGGACTAATAGCAATCAGCCCCAGCATTTT. Protein product: CASSSGTNSNQPQHF. The variable domain in full, completed from reference TRBV7-9 and TRBJ1-5, reads DTGVSQNPRHKITKRGQNVTFRCDPISEHNRLYWYRQTLGQGPEFLTYFQNEAQLEKSRLLSDRFSAERPKGSFSTLEIQRTEQGDSAMYLCASSSGTNSNQPQHFGDGTRLSIL.

The rearrangement links TRBV10-3 to TRBJ1-5; possibly TRBD1 for D (5 bases). Trimming shortened V by 0 bases and J by 5 bases, and 14 bases separated the two germline ends. The germline V gene has CDR1 ENHRY and CDR2 SYGVKD. CDR3 length: 16 amino acids. CDR3 sequence reads: CAISESSFRGDQPQHF. The CDR3 coding sequence is TGTGCCATCAGTGAGTCGAGTTTTCGGGGGGATCAGCCCCAGCATTTT.

The CDR3 nucleotides read TGCAGCGTTAGGCAGGGCGACGAGCAGTACTTC. Amino acids: CSVRQGDEQYF. The J gene is TRBJ2-7, the V gene TRBV29-1, with D possibly being TRBD1 (5 bases). Germline CDR1 SQVTM, CDR2 ANQGSEA. Between the trimmed V and J ends, which lost 5 bases and 5 bases, there was a span of 10 bases. The CDR3 contains 11 residues.

This clone was found a few times. V gene TRBV11-2 combines with J gene TRBJ2-5; 7 positions agree with TRBD1. The CDR3 runs 15 residues. CDR1 SGHAT and CDR2 FQNNGV come from the germline V gene. V dropped 1 base and J dropped 9; count of bases not matched to a gene: 11. The CDR3 DNA follows: TGTGCCAGCAGCTTAGGGCAGAGAAGTACAGGGGCCCAGTACTTC. Its translation: CASSLGQRSTGAQYF.

The rearrangement links TRBV7-9 to TRBJ2-3; no reliable D call. This CDR3 is 13 amino acids long. Trimming stripped 7 bases from V and 0 bases from J, with 8 bases between. Germline CDR1 SEHNR, CDR2 FQNEAQ (reference sequence). The CDR3 nucleotides are TGTGCCAGCATCTCCCCTAGCACAGATACGCAGTATTTT. Protein product: CASISPSTDTQYF.

The chain employs TRBV6-1 and TRBJ2-3, with D unclear. The CDR3 loop spans 14 amino acids. The V gene lost 2 bases and the J gene lost 6 bases, with 12 bases spanning the gap. Germline CDR1 reads MNHNS; CDR2 reads SASEGT. The CDR3 loop is CASSERWVGDTQYF. The CDR3 DNA reads TGTGCCAGCAGTGAACGTTGGGTCGGGGATACGCAGTATTTT.

The gene calls are TRBV5-1 and TRBJ2-5; 8 nucleotides agree with TRBD1. Trimming at V came to 4 bases and at J to 7 bases, leaving 9 bases not matched to a gene. The CDR3 contains 14 residues. Germline V CDR1 and CDR2: SGHRS, YFSETQ. DNA of the CDR3: TGCGCCAGCAGCACTGGGACAGGTCACGGGACCCAGTACTTC. The encoded protein is CASSTGTGHGTQYF.

The V call is TRBV19, the J call TRBJ2-2, with D perhaps TRBD2 (5 bases). Trimming shortened V by 5 bases and J by 5 bases, and 9 bases separated the two germline ends. The germline V gene has CDR1 LNHDA and CDR2 SQIVND (reference sequence). CDR3 length: 13 residues. CDR3 amino acids: CASSYSGTGELFF. The CDR3 DNA reads TGTGCCAGTAGTTATTCGGGAACCGGGGAGCTGTTTTTT.

The V gene is TRBV6-6, the J gene TRBJ1-5; TRBD1 might be the D (5 bases). V was trimmed by 5 bases and J by 3 bases, leaving 17 bases between them. This CDR3 comprises 16 residues. CDR1 MNHNY and CDR2 SVGAGI come from the germline V gene (reference sequence). CDR3 region: CASSLPNKGYNQPQHF. For the CDR3, the DNA is TGTGCCAGCAGTCTCCCGAATAAGGGGTACAATCAGCCCCAGCATTTT.

This clone came up once. This chain connects TRBV11-2 to TRBJ2-5; D is unclear. The J call may be incorrect, as the DNA end agrees better with TRBJ2-7. CDR1 is SGHAT and CDR2 is FQNNGV in the germline V gene. The CDR3 sequence is 13 residues long. The CDR3 reads CASSLPDSYEQYF. CDR3 bases: TGTGCCAGCAGCCTCCCGGACTCCTACGAGCAGTACTTC.

The V gene is TRBV7-9, the J gene TRBJ2-1, with D unclear. Between the trimmed V and J ends, which lost 3 bases and 8 bases, there was a span of 11 bases. The CDR3 sequence is 13 residues long. In germline, CDR1 is SEHNR, CDR2 FQNEAQ (reference sequence). The CDR3 sequence: CASSFDRGDEQFF. In nucleotides, the CDR3 is TGTGCCAGCAGCTTCGACCGCGGCGATGAGCAGTTCTTC. Variable domain in full (rest from reference TRBV7-9 and TRBJ2-1): DTGVSQNPRHKITKRGQNVTFRCDPISEHNRLYWYRQTLGQGPEFLTYFQNEAQLEKSRLLSDRFSAERPKGSFSTLEIQRTEQGDSAMYLCASSFDRGDEQFFGPGTRLTVL.

The chain carries TRBV6-6 and TRBJ2-2; a possible D gene is TRBD1 (6 bases). Trimming shortened V by 6 bases and J by 8 bases, and 16 bases separated the two germline ends. The germline CDR1 and CDR2 sequences are MNHNY and SVGAGI (reference sequence). CDR3 length: 14 residues. The CDR3 DNA follows: TGTGCCAGCAGCCGAAGGACAGTAGCAGGGGAGCTGTTTTTT. It specifies CASSRRTVAGELFF.

This clone has only a few counts. The genes are TRBV14 and TRBJ1-2; no definite D call. CDR3 size: 14 residues. V was cut by 2 bases and J by 3 bases, with 10 bases left in between. Germline V lookup: CDR1 SGHDN, CDR2 FVKESK. CDR3 coding DNA: TGTGCCAGCAGCCAAACGATGAGGGACTATGGCTACACCTTC. Translated: CASSQTMRDYGYTF. The variable domain in full, with the rest retrieved from reference TRBV14 and TRBJ1-2, is EAGVTQFPSHSVIEKGQTVTLRCDPISGHDNLYWYRRVMGKEIKFLLHFVKESKQDESGMPNNRFLAERTGGTYSTLKVQPAELEDSGVYFCASSQTMRDYGYTFGSGTRLTVV.

This clone was recorded a few times. The rearrangement uses TRBV23-1 and TRBJ2-7; possible D gene TRBD1, 5 bases. TRBV23-1 is an ORF, and what it does is uncertain. There are 15 residues in the CDR3. V lost 0 bases to trimming and J lost 3 bases, with 12 bases between them. CDR3 residues: CASSQSVQVGYEQYF. CDR3 nucleotides: TGCGCCAGCAGTCAATCCGTACAGGTGGGCTACGAGCAGTACTTC.